These 6 T cell receptor beta chains share one sample of origin, sequenced in a study of spatial heterogeneity in lung cancer. Time point in this sample: sample taken at primary tumor resection. Using its own MiXCR run on the 5' RACE reads, TCRdb lists one record per CDR3 protein. The table includes 13,000 or so distinct CDR3 sequences, less than 4.5% detected once. The specimen comprised PBMCs, sampled at surgery. The source is a male donor with early-stage non-small cell lung cancer.

This clonotype was detected many times. The chain recombines TRBV27 with TRBJ1-5, with D possibly matching TRBD1 (5 bases). Trimming left V 1 base short and J 6 bases short, with 10 bases between. The germline CDR1 and CDR2 sequences are MNHEY and SMNVEV (reference sequence). The CDR3 totals 14 residues. Here the CDR3 DNA reads TGTGCCAGCAGTTTATTCGGGGCAGGTCAGCCCCAGCATTTT. It yields the protein CASSLFGAGQPQHF.

This clonotype was picked up many times. V is TRBV28 and J is TRBJ2-1; 7 bases fit TRBD2. Germline assignment: CDR1 MDHEN and CDR2 SYDVKM. The CDR3 consists of 12 residues. V gave up 8 bases and J gave up 13 bases; unmatched junction bases: 11. This chain's CDR3 is CASSLAVSYQFF. The CDR3 DNA is TGTGCCAGCTCTCTAGCGGTCTCTTACCAGTTCTTC.

At least ten counts were recorded for this clonotype. J is TRBJ2-1 and V is TRBV7-8; 15 bases fit TRBD2. Per the germline V gene, CDR1 is SGHVS and CDR2 is FQNEAQ. The CDR3 runs to 18 residues. V was pared by 5 bases and J by 5 bases, with 10 bases of the junction left unmatched. This CDR3 is CASSDRTSGRAVDNEQFF. Written as DNA, the CDR3 is TGTGCCAGCAGCGACCGGACTAGCGGGAGGGCCGTGGACAATGAGCAGTTCTTC.

The V call is TRBV23-1, the J call TRBJ2-2, with D possibly matching TRBD2 (5 bases). TRBV23-1 is marked as an open reading frame, function uncertain. The CDR3 totals 17 residues. Trimming stripped 1 base from V and 4 bases from J, with 16 bases between. Written as DNA, the CDR3 is TGCGCCAGCAGTCAATGGGAAGCTAGCTGCTCCACCGGGGAGCTGTTTTTT. It encodes CASSQWEASCSTGELFF.

Many counts were recorded for this clonotype. The genes are TRBV3-1 and TRBJ2-3, with D maybe TRBD2 (6 bases). Germline V gives CDR1 LGHDT, CDR2 YNNKEL (reference sequence). The CDR3 runs 15 residues. V gave up 5 bases and J gave up 6 bases, with 18 bases separating them. This CDR3 is CASSSWRGPADTQYF. The CDR3 nucleotides are TGTGCCAGCAGCTCCTGGCGGGGACCGGCGGATACGCAGTATTTT.

This clonotype is judged medium-sized. The V call is TRBV19, the J call TRBJ1-5, with D perhaps matching TRBD1 (6 bases). Germline CDR1 is LNHDA and CDR2 is SQIVND (reference sequence). Trimming removed 0 bases at V and 10 bases at J, with 19 bases between. The CDR3 has 16 amino acids. This chain's CDR3 is CASSIEARGRVSPQHF. CDR3 bases: TGTGCCAGTAGTATAGAGGCCAGGGGCCGGGTAAGTCCCCAGCATTTT.